The 18 T cell receptor beta chains below come from one sample, sequenced in a study of neurological immune-mediated disorders. TCRdb redid the calling of the 5' RACE reads with MiXCR, one entry per CDR3 protein. The table includes approximately 41,000 distinct CDR3 sequences, approximately 15% detected once. The sample comprised CD4+ T cells from blood. The receptor source for this set is a woman aged 55-69 years with HTLV-1-associated myelopathy (HAM/TSP).

This clonotype was seen ten or more times. The genes are TRBV12-3 or TRBV12-4 and TRBJ1-2; a possible D gene is TRBD1 (6 bases). CDR3 length: 15 residues. Trimming took off 4 bases at V and 0 bases at J, with 12 bases between the two ends. CDR3: CASSSARTANYGYTF. Written as DNA, the CDR3 is TGTGCCAGCAGTTCAGCGCGGACAGCTAACTATGGCTACACCTTC.

By its share, this clonotype is medium-sized. The chain links TRBV5-1 to TRBJ2-7, with D maybe TRBD2 (5 bases). Germline V CDR1 and CDR2: SGHRS, YFSETQ. CDR3 size: 14 residues. With 0 bases removed from V and 5 bases from J, the gap between germline ends came to 12 bases. DNA for the CDR3: TGCGCCAGCAGCTTGGGTACTAGGATCAACGAGCAGTACTTC. Its translation is CASSLGTRINEQYF. Full variable domain (missing parts from reference TRBV5-1 and TRBJ2-7): KAGVTQTPRYLIKTRGQQVTLSCSPISGHRSVSWYQQTPGQGLQFLFEYFSETQRNKGNFPGRFSGRQFSNSRSEMNVSTLELGDSALYLCASSLGTRINEQYFGPGTRLTVT.

This clonotype counts as medium-sized (0.01 to 0.1%). J is TRBJ1-1 and V is TRBV5-1, with TRBD1 matching 8 bases. The CDR3 consists of 15 residues. The germline V gene has CDR1 SGHRS and CDR2 YFSETQ. The V and J ends lost 2 bases and 1 base, in that order; junction bases with no gene match: 4. The CDR3 DNA is TGCGCCAGCAGCTTACAGGGGGGGAAGAACACTGAAGCTTTCTTT. As protein: CASSLQGGKNTEAFF.

This clonotype was detected ten times or more. The chain has TRBV12-3 or TRBV12-4 and TRBJ1-5; TRBD1 agrees at 9 bases. V lost 6 bases and J lost 5; bases outside the gene matches: 2. The CDR3 totals 13 residues. CDR3 DNA: TGTGCCAGCAGAACAGGGGGCGATCAGCCCCAGCATTTT. Translation: CASRTGGDQPQHF.

This clonotype was picked up many times. The V and J genes are TRBV4-1 and TRBJ2-7; 7 bases agree with TRBD2. Trimming at V came to 1 base and at J to 3 bases, leaving 6 bases not matched to a gene. The CDR3 runs 15 residues. Germline V gene data show CDR1 as MGHRA and CDR2 as YSYEKL. The CDR3 sequence: CASSQGEGRIYEQYF. The CDR3 DNA reads TGCGCCAGCAGCCAAGGGGAGGGGCGAATCTACGAGCAGTACTTC.

This clonotype came up many times. This chain links TRBV24-1 with TRBJ2-5; tentative D call: TRBD1 (5 bases). The CDR3 has 14 amino acids. Germline V gene lookup returns CDR1 KGHDR and CDR2 SFDVKD. Trimming removed 4 bases at V and 5 bases at J, with 13 bases between. The CDR3 coding sequence is TGTGCCACCAGTGACAGCCAGGGTACGGAGACCCAGTACTTC. Encoded protein: CATSDSQGTETQYF.

V usage is TRBV4-2 and J usage is TRBJ1-3; TRBD1 aligns across 9 bases. Unmatched junction bases numbered 10, after V lost 0 bases and J lost 4 bases. The CDR3 covers 18 residues. Germline assignment: CDR1 LGHNA and CDR2 YNFKEQ. The CDR3 loop reads CASSQDVTGGSSGNTIYF. CDR3 coding DNA: TGTGCCAGCAGCCAAGACGTAACAGGGGGCAGTTCAGGAAACACCATATATTTT.

Notes on this clonotype: One junction end does not reproduce the germline sequence, and a read error may be involved. The chain couples TRBV5-8 to TRBJ1-2; D not certain. The length of the CDR3 is 13 residues. Germline CDR1 reads SGHTS; CDR2 reads YDEGEE. The CDR3 loop is CARSLEWIGGYTF. CDR3 sequence (DNA): TGTGCCAGAAGCTTGGAATGGATAGGAGGATACACCTTC. Together with reference TRBV5-8 and TRBJ1-2, the CDR3 gives the full variable domain: EAGVTQSPTHLIKTRGQQATLRCSPISGHTSVYWYQQALGLGLQFLLWYDEGEERNRGNFPPRFSGRQFPNYSSELNVNALELEDSALYLCARSLEWIGGYTFGSGTRLTVV.

Turning to this clonotype: Given a much more abundant clone one base away, this may be a read error. The chain carries TRBV3-1 and TRBJ1-5; a weak D match, TRBD1 (5 bases). Germline CDR1 LGHDT, CDR2 YNNKEL (reference sequence). The CDR3 is 15 amino acids. CDR3 DNA: TGTGCCAGAAGCCAAGATGGGGCTAGCAATCAGCCCCAGCATTTT. Amino acids: CARSQDGASNQPQHF.

This clonotype was seen repeatedly, ten times or more. The chain uses TRBV9 and TRBJ2-3, with TRBD2 as a possible D gene (5 bases). The V gene lost 0 bases and the J gene lost 4 bases, with 9 bases spanning the gap. This CDR3 contains 14 residues. The V gene's germline CDR1 is SGDLS and CDR2 YYNGEE. CDR3 sequence reads: CASSVGRGSDTQYF. In nucleotides, the CDR3 is TGTGCCAGCAGCGTAGGCAGAGGGTCAGATACGCAGTATTTT. Looking up the rest from reference TRBV9 and TRBJ2-3 gives the full variable domain: DSGVTQTPKHLITATGQRVTLRCSPRSGDLSVYWYQQSLDQGLQFLIQYYNGEERAKGNILERFSAQQFPDLHSELNLSSLELGDSALYFCASSVGRGSDTQYFGPGTRLTVL.

This clonotype was seen at least ten times. V and J are TRBV10-3 and TRBJ1-2; a weak D match, TRBD1 (6 bases). Germline V gene lookup returns CDR1 ENHRY and CDR2 SYGVKD. Trimming stripped 3 bases from V and 2 bases from J, with 7 bases between. The CDR3 length is 13 residues. The CDR3 DNA reads as TGTGCCATCAGTGATCAGGGGAACTATGGCTACACCTTC. It translates to CAISDQGNYGYTF.

The table lists this clonotype with a few counts. The chain links TRBV15 to TRBJ2-3; the D call may be TRBD1 or TRBD2 (6 bases each). This CDR3 has 16 residues. Germline CDR1 and CDR2: LNHNV and YYDKDF (reference sequence). Trimming cost V 0 bases and J 4 bases, with 14 bases left between them. The CDR3 region is CATSRDRTGAADTQYF. In DNA form, the CDR3 reads TGTGCCACCAGCAGAGATAGGACGGGGGCGGCAGATACGCAGTATTTT. The whole variable domain, filled in from reference TRBV15 and TRBJ2-3, reads DAMVIQNPRYQVTQFGKPVTLSCSQTLNHNVMYWYQQKSSQAPKLLFHYYDKDFNNEADTPDNFQSRRPNTSFCFLDIRSPGLGDTAMYLCATSRDRTGAADTQYFGPGTRLTVL.

This clonotype came up many times. The genes are TRBV20-1 and TRBJ1-1; possibly TRBD1 for D (6 bases). CDR1 and CDR2 from the germline V gene are DFQATT and SNEGSKA (reference sequence). V shed 2 bases and J shed 0 bases, with 10 bases lying between them. The CDR3 is 14 amino acids. DNA for the CDR3: TGCAGTGCTAGAACGACAGGATTGAACACTGAAGCTTTCTTT. This gives the protein CSARTTGLNTEAFF.

This clonotype was counted ten times or more. The V call is TRBV20-1, the J call TRBJ1-4, with D hard to call. Germline loops: CDR1 DFQATT, CDR2 SNEGSKA (reference sequence). This CDR3 has 15 amino acids. V dropped 0 bases and J dropped 3 bases, with 11 bases sitting between them. CDR3: CSARDVGVANEKLFF. CDR3 nucleotides: TGCAGTGCTAGAGATGTCGGGGTAGCTAATGAAAAACTGTTTTTT.

This clonotype was seen at least ten times. The chain recombines TRBV7-9 with TRBJ2-3; TRBD2 aligns across 16 bases. The CDR3 covers 18 residues. The germline CDR1 and CDR2 sequences are SEHNR and FQNEAQ (reference sequence). J lost 7 bases, V lost 5 bases, and 12 bases had no gene match. The CDR3 DNA is TGTGCCAGCAGCACCCCCGGGACTAGCGGGGGGGCCAGAAATACGCAGTATTTT. Its translation: CASSTPGTSGGARNTQYF.

V usage is TRBV20-1 and J usage is TRBJ2-2, with D perhaps matching TRBD1 or TRBD2 (6 bases each). From germline, CDR1 is DFQATT and CDR2 SNEGSKA (reference sequence). CDR3 length: 14 amino acids. The V and J ends lost 5 bases and 5 bases respectively, with 15 bases between them. Here the CDR3 reads CSASWRGETGELFF. CDR3 coding DNA: TGCAGTGCTTCCTGGAGGGGGGAAACCGGGGAGCTGTTTTTT.

This clonotype was seen repeatedly, ten times or more. V usage is TRBV12-3 or TRBV12-4 and J usage is TRBJ1-6, with D perhaps matching TRBD1 (6 bases). With 5 bases removed from V and 8 bases from J, the gap between germline ends came to 16 bases. The CDR3 totals 15 residues. Here the CDR3 reads CASSKTQGLDSPLHF. The DNA of the CDR3 is TGTGCCAGCAGTAAGACCCAGGGGTTGGATTCACCCCTCCACTTT.

A word on this clonotype: A single base separates this from a much larger clone, so it may be a read error. This rearrangement joins TRBV20-1 to TRBJ2-7; tentatively, D is TRBD2 (6 bases). Germline V gene lookup returns CDR1 DFQATT and CDR2 SNEGSKA (reference sequence). This CDR3 is built from 13 residues. Deletions cut 1 base from V and 3 bases from J, with 10 bases between. The CDR3 loop reads CSARGTTYYEQYF. The CDR3 DNA reads TGCAGTGCTAGAGGGACTACTTACTACGAGCAGTACTTC.